Detailed here is one T cell receptor beta chain. Its target is not known. The cohort excluded patients with autoimmune disease history or systemic immunosuppression. The timepoints at which blood was sampled were baseline, cycle 4 day 1, and cycle 7 day 1. These data come from a study of OX40 agonist ivuxolimab in advanced cancers. Study outcomes and limitations: Partly responding patients at 0.1-3.0 mg/kg showed some of the smallest clonal expansion. Some nonresponders also had low normalized T-cell clonal expansion.

Germline lookup yields CDR1 SGHRS and CDR2 YFSETQ. Trimming stripped 0 bases from V and 6 bases from J, with 12 bases between. The CDR3 totals 15 residues. The method was immunoSEQ multiplex PCR; TCRdb's version includes in-frame clones alone and lacks a portion of them. The table includes just over 95,000 clones, roughly 84% detected once. The chain is built from TRBV5-1 and TRBJ2-2; D tentatively fits TRBD1 or TRBD2 (6 bases each). The clonotype was recovered from an adult with an advanced solid tumor such as melanoma, head and neck, liver or kidney cancer. The sequences come from CD4+ or CD8+ T cells sorted from blood, collected in a trial of the OX40 agonist ivuxolimab. CDR3 sequence: CASSLALGGAGELFF. CDR3 nucleotide sequence: TGCGCCAGCAGCTTGGCCCTGGGGGGCGCCGGGGAGCTGTTTTTT. The full variable domain, completed using reference TRBV5-1 and TRBJ2-2, is KAGVTQTPRYLIKTRGQQVTLSCSPISGHRSVSWYQQTPGQGLQFLFEYFSETQRNKGNFPGRFSGRQFSNSRSEMNVSTLELGDSALYLCASSLALGGAGELFFGEGSRLTVL.